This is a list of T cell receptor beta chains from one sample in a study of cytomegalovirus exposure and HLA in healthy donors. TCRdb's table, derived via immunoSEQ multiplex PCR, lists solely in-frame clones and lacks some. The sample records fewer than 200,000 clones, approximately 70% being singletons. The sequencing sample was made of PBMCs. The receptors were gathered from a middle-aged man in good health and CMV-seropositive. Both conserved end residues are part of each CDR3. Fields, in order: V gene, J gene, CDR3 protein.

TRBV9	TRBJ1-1	CASSVQGNTEAFF
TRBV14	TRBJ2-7	CASSQERGTTYEQYF
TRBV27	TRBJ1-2	CASSFWAGKAYGYTF
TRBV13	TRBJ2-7	CASSTRDREYEQYF
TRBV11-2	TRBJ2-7	CASSLGQHYEQYF
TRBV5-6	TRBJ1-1	CASSLPGVGARVPAFF
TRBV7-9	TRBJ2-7	CASSLDFGDEQYF
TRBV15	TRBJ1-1	CATSRDRSSTEAFF
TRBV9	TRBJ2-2	CASSGTGGMTGELFF
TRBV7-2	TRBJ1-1	CASSLALGMFEAFF
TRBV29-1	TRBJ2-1	CSVAGGRYNEQFF
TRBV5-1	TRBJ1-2	CASSLAEGVYYGYTF
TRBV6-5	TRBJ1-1	CASSGSRVMTTEAFF
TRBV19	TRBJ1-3	CASSWAAGNTIYF
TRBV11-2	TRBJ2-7	CASSLERAGPYEQYF
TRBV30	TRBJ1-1	CAWNPGIMNTEAFF
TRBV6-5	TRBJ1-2	CASSLTQGANYGYTF
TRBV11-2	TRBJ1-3	CASSLGQGAGGNTIYF
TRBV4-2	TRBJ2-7	CASSQGDRGYEQYF
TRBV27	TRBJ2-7	CASSFSRGDSSYEQYF
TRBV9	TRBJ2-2	CASSVYAGELFF
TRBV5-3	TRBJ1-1	CARSAGGLGTEAFF
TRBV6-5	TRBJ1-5	CASSVTGAGNQPQHF
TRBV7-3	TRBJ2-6	CASTPRGSGANVLTF
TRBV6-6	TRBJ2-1	CASSYSTMGGIEQFF
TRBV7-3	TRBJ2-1	CASSRFSGGVLEQFF
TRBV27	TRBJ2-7	CASSPKPPGQRSHEQYF
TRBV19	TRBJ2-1	CASSIGAGAGNEQFF
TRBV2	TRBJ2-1	CASSEPTGHNEQFF
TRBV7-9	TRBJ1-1	CASSQPGSEAFF
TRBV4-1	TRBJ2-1	CASSQVLAFNNEQFF
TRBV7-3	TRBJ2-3	CASSPLAGGRDTQYF
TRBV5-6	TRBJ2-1	CASSRTGVDEQFF
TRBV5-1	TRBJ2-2	CASSISGQNTGELFF
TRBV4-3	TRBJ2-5	CASSHLSGPQETQYF
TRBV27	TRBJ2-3	CASSLSVVGDTQYF
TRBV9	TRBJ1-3	CASSGVGAFSGNTIYF
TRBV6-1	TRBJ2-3	CASREPGLATDTQYF
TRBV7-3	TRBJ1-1	CASSFESDSNTEAFF
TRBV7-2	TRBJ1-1	CASSPGQRNTEAFF
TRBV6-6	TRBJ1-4	CASSRRQGRPEKLFF
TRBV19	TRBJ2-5	CASSWGRAYQETQYF
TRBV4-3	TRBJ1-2	CASSQERIRGYGYTF
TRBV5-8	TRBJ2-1	CASAGRDRGYNEQFF
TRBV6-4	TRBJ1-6	CASSERTGLSPLHF
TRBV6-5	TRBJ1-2	CASRTAGTGGGGYTF
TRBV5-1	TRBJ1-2	CASSFHGREIDGYTF
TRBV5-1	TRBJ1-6	CASSTDSSYNSPLHF